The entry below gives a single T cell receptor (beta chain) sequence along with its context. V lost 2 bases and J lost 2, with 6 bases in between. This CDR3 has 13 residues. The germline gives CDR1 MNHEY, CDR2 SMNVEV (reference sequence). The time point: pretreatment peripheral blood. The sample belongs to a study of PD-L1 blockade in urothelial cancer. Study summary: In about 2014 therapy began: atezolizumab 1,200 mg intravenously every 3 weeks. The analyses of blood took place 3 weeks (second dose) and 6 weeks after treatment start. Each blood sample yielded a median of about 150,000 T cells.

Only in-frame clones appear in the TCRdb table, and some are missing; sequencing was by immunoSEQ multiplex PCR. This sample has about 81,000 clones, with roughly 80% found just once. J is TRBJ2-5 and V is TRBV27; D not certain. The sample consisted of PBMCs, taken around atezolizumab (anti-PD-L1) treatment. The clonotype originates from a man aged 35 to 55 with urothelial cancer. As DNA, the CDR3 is TGTGCCAGCAGTTTACTAGATCAAGAGACCCAGTACTTC. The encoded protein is CASSLLDQETQYF.